This T cell receptor beta chain was profiled in a study of T cells in Graves' hyperthyroidism and ophthalmopathy. RNA transcripts gave rise to amplified TCR beta CDR3 regions. The HTBI primer set served for first-round RT-PCR of the TCR CDR3. TCRdb analysed the multiplex PCR reads with MiXCR anew, one entry per CDR3 protein. The sample comprises 560,000 or so distinct CDR3 sequences, 15% to 20% of which are singletons, and approximately 48% rests with the top ten. For ophthalmopathy patients, the Clinical Activity Score was at least 3 and the NOSPECS grade at least 4; duration was under 3 months. Fresh peripheral blood, roughly 9.8 ml of it, supplied the PBMCs. Sequenced input: blood. This TCR came from a man in his forties with Graves' ophthalmopathy.

CDR3 amino acids: CASSRRGTVNTEAFF. The CDR3 DNA reads as TGTGCCAGCAGCCGACGAGGGACAGTGAACACTGAAGCTTTCTTT. This chain joins TRBV5-8 and TRBJ1-1, with 7 bases matching TRBD1. After removal of 4 bases from V and 0 bases from J, the junction contained 6 bases not matched to a gene. Per germline, CDR1 SGHTS and CDR2 YDEGEE. This CDR3 is 15 amino acids long.